Shown below are 30 T cell receptor beta chains from a single sample sequenced in a study of patients and donors after allogeneic stem cell transplantation. TCRdb processed the RT-PCR reads anew with MiXCR; each CDR3 protein has one entry. The table records roughly 200,000 distinct CDR3 sequences, around two fifths of them present only once. Input material: blood, either unsorted or a sorted T cell fraction (not recorded which). The receptors here all came from a human donor who was either an allogeneic HSCT recipient or a stem cell or donor lymphocyte infusion donor (not recorded which). It is not recorded whose cells these are; they may come from a transplant donor.

This clonotype occurred a few times. The rearrangement links TRBV10-3 to TRBJ2-7; tentatively, D is TRBD2 (5 bases). This CDR3 is 13 amino acids long. The V gene's germline CDR1 is ENHRY and CDR2 SYGVKD. The ends were cut back, 8 bases at V and 0 bases at J, with 11 bases in the middle. The CDR3 DNA sequence: TGTGCCATCGCGGGCAGCAGCTCCTACGAGCAGTACTTC. It encodes CAIAGSSSYEQYF.

The chain couples TRBV6-4 to TRBJ2-1; 9 nucleotides match TRBD2. The CDR3 has 14 amino acids. Trimming removed 6 bases from V and 5 bases from J; junction bases left unmatched: 5. In germline, CDR1 is MRHNA, CDR2 SNTAGT. The DNA of the CDR3 is TGTGCCAGCAGGGGGGGACTAGCTAACAATGAGCAGTTCTTC. Translation gives CASRGGLANNEQFF.

The chain carries TRBV28 and TRBJ1-1; no definite D call. Looked up from germline, CDR1 is MDHEN and CDR2 is SYDVKM. Trimming removed 2 bases at V and 5 bases at J, with 9 bases between. This CDR3 is 13 amino acids long. The CDR3 region has the DNA TGTGCCAGCAGTTTAAGTACCGAAACTGAAGCTTTCTTT. Amino acid sequence: CASSLSTETEAFF.

This clonotype appeared a few times. V gene TRBV19 combines with J gene TRBJ1-1; TRBD1 aligns across 7 bases. CDR3 length: 13 residues. Germline CDR1 is LNHDA and CDR2 is SQIVND (reference sequence). Trimming removed 4 bases from V and 6 bases from J; junction bases left unmatched: 5. CDR3 region: CASSNHRGPEAFF. The CDR3 bases are TGTGCCAGTAGTAATCACAGGGGCCCTGAAGCTTTCTTT.

The chain is built from TRBV6-5 and TRBJ2-7; TRBD2 matches at 7 bases. The CDR3 runs to 15 residues. J lost 2 bases, V lost 2 bases, and 6 bases had no gene match. Germline V gene sequence: CDR1 MNHEY, CDR2 SVGAGI. The CDR3 DNA reads TGTGCCAGCAGTTACATGCGGGAGATCCCCTACGAGCAGTACTTC. Amino acids: CASSYMREIPYEQYF.

This chain links TRBV7-8 with TRBJ2-1, with D perhaps TRBD1 (6 bases). The CDR3 has 14 residues. Germline CDR1 is SGHVS and CDR2 is FQNEAQ. V lost 5 bases to trimming and J lost 13 bases, with 21 bases between them. The chain's CDR3 is CASSPSSRDGGQFF. CDR3 bases: TGTGCCAGCAGCCCCAGCTCCCGGGATGGGGGCCAGTTCTTC.

The rearrangement links TRBV28 to TRBJ1-1; D call uncertain. Germline lookup yields CDR1 MDHEN and CDR2 SYDVKM. Trimming stripped 6 bases from V and 2 bases from J, with 10 bases between. The CDR3 loop spans 13 amino acids. The CDR3 region has the DNA TGTGCCAGCAGGGCAAGCGGTAACACTGAAGCTTTCTTT. Protein sequence: CASRASGNTEAFF.

This clonotype was picked up a small number of times. V and J are TRBV3-1 and TRBJ1-4; the D is unclear. There are 13 residues in the CDR3. V shed 4 bases and J shed 7 bases, with 10 bases lying between them. The germline V gene has CDR1 LGHDT and CDR2 YNNKEL (reference sequence). CDR3 in DNA: TGTGCCAGCAGCCCCCGCGAGGGTGAAAAACTGTTTTTT. Its translation is CASSPREGEKLFF. The variable domain in full, with the rest retrieved from reference TRBV3-1 and TRBJ1-4, is DTAVSQTPKYLVTQMGNDKSIKCEQNLGHDTMYWYKQDSKKFLKIMFSYNNKELIINETVPNRFSPKSPDKAHLNLHINSLELGDSAVYFCASSPREGEKLFFGSGTQLSVL.

V and J are TRBV6-2 or TRBV6-3 and TRBJ1-5; unclear D gene. CDR3 length: 16 amino acids. V gave up 6 bases and J gave up 5 bases, with 20 bases separating them. Per germline, CDR1 MNHEY and CDR2 SVGEGT. CDR3 nucleotides: TGTGCCAGCAGCGATATCTTAATGGCAGTCCATCAGCCCCAGCATTTT. It encodes CASSDILMAVHQPQHF.

CDR3 coding DNA: TGTGCCAGCAGCTCCCCTAGGGGATACACTGAAGCTTTCTTT. It is translated as CASSSPRGYTEAFF. The J gene is TRBJ1-1, the V gene TRBV7-8; weak D call: TRBD1 (5 bases). The germline V and J ends were trimmed by 4 bases and 3 bases, with 12 bases remaining between them. The CDR3 covers 14 residues. Germline loops: CDR1 SGHVS, CDR2 FQNEAQ. Supplemented by reference TRBV7-8 and TRBJ1-1, the full variable domain reads GAGVSQSPRYKVAKRGQDVALRCDPISGHVSLFWYQQALGQGPEFLTYFQNEAQLDKSGLPSDRFFAERPEGSVSTLKIQRTQQEDSAVYLCASSSPRGYTEAFFGQGTRLTVV.

This clonotype was recorded a few times. The chain uses TRBV12-3 or TRBV12-4 and TRBJ1-2, with D possibly being TRBD1 (5 bases). The CDR3 runs to 12 residues. Trimming stripped 7 bases from V and 4 bases from J, with 10 bases between. The CDR3 nucleotides read TGTGCCAGCAACAAGGGGCCCTATGGCTACACCTTC. It translates to CASNKGPYGYTF.

The rearrangement uses TRBV5-1 and TRBJ2-7; 8 nucleotides line up with TRBD1. Losses at the gene ends were 0 bases for V and 2 bases for J; bases not matched to a gene: 7. This CDR3 region has 16 residues. Germline CDR1 SGHRS, CDR2 YFSETQ. The CDR3 sequence: CASSLVSGQVPYEQYF. The DNA of the CDR3 is TGCGCCAGCAGCTTGGTATCGGGACAGGTACCCTACGAGCAGTACTTC.

This chain uses TRBV7-2 with TRBJ1-1; 8 bases map to TRBD1. This CDR3 region has 15 residues. Germline CDR1 reads SGHTA; CDR2 reads FQGNSA. J gave up 0 bases and V 3 bases, and 3 bases lay outside the gene matches. The CDR3 DNA sequence: TGTGCCAGCAGCTTGCAGGGGGCTGTGAACACTGAAGCTTTCTTT. Encoded protein: CASSLQGAVNTEAFF.

This clonotype was seen only a few times. The V gene is TRBV24-1, the J gene TRBJ2-2, with D perhaps matching TRBD1 (6 bases). V dropped 5 bases and J dropped 9 bases, with 12 bases sitting between them. Germline-derived CDR1 and CDR2 are KGHDR and SFDVKD. CDR3 length: 13 amino acids. The DNA for the CDR3 is TGTGCCACCAGTGGTGGGGGCGCAAGGGAGCTGTTTTTT. Translated, it gives CATSGGGARELFF.

A few counts support this clonotype. The genes are TRBV7-2 and TRBJ1-5, with 8 bases lining up with TRBD1. Losses at the gene ends were 4 bases for V and 6 bases for J; bases not matched to a gene: 5. Per the germline V gene, CDR1 is SGHTA and CDR2 is FQGNSA. The CDR3 length is 14 residues. The CDR3 region is CASSSGQGVQPQHF. The CDR3 bases are TGTGCCAGCAGCTCAGGACAGGGTGTTCAGCCCCAGCATTTT.

The chain links TRBV5-1 to TRBJ2-7; 9 bases line up with TRBD1. V lost 3 bases to trimming and J lost 1 base; unmatched junction nucleotides: 8. The germline CDR1 and CDR2 sequences are SGHRS and YFSETQ. The CDR3 runs to 16 residues. The CDR3 region is CASSSTGGGVSYEQYF. CDR3 sequence (DNA): TGCGCCAGCAGCTCGACAGGGGGAGGGGTTTCCTACGAGCAGTACTTC. The variable domain in full, with the rest retrieved from reference TRBV5-1 and TRBJ2-7, is KAGVTQTPRYLIKTRGQQVTLSCSPISGHRSVSWYQQTPGQGLQFLFEYFSETQRNKGNFPGRFSGRQFSNSRSEMNVSTLELGDSALYLCASSSTGGGVSYEQYFGPGTRLTVT.

This clonotype was detected a few times. The chain joins TRBV29-1 to TRBJ1-5; D gene ambiguous. From germline, CDR1 is SQVTM and CDR2 ANQGSEA. V lost 4 bases and J lost 2, with 9 bases in between. The CDR3 length is 13 residues. The CDR3 here is CSVGVRGNQPQHF. CDR3 nucleotides: TGCAGCGTTGGGGTCCGCGGCAATCAGCCCCAGCATTTT.

This clonotype was observed a few times. This sequence joins TRBV19 and TRBJ2-6; D is uncertain. Germline V gene data show CDR1 as LNHDA and CDR2 as SQIVND (reference sequence). Trimming removed 6 bases from V and 2 bases from J, with 11 bases in between. This CDR3 contains 15 residues. CDR3 sequence: CASRTGRTGANVLTF. The CDR3 DNA reads as TGTGCCAGTAGGACCGGCAGGACTGGGGCCAACGTCCTGACTTTC.

The chain couples TRBV3-2 to TRBJ1-4. TRBV3-2 is described as a pseudogene. This CDR3 region has 14 residues. CDR3: CASSPLFSGEKLFF. In DNA form, the CDR3 reads TGTGCCAGCAGCCCCCTCTTCTCAGGTGAAAAACTGTTTTTT.

V and J are TRBV6-1 and TRBJ1-5; D gene uncertain. This CDR3 spans 15 amino acids. Deletions cut 6 bases from V and 1 base from J, with 13 bases between. Germline V gives CDR1 MNHNS, CDR2 SASEGT. The CDR3 is CASRARQISNQPQHF. CDR3 nucleotide sequence: TGTGCCAGCAGGGCGCGACAAATCAGCAATCAGCCCCAGCATTTT.

This clonotype came up a few times. The V gene is TRBV12-3 or TRBV12-4, the J gene TRBJ1-4; D is possibly TRBD1 (6 bases). The CDR3 spans 16 residues. Deletions cut 3 bases from V and 4 bases from J, with 15 bases between. CDR3 amino acids: CASSFSPGALNEKLFF. The CDR3 bases are TGTGCCAGCAGTTTCTCCCCGGGGGCCCTTAATGAAAAACTGTTTTTT.

The J gene is TRBJ1-4, the V gene TRBV12-3 or TRBV12-4; a possible D gene is TRBD1 (6 bases). The V end was cut by 6 bases, the J end by 7 bases, with 15 bases between. The CDR3 covers 14 residues. The CDR3 region has the DNA TGTGCCAGCAGCCCCGGACAGTTAACTGAAAAACTGTTTTTT. It translates to CASSPGQLTEKLFF.

The rearrangement links TRBV6-5 to TRBJ2-2; D uncertain. V was clipped by 0 bases and J by 5 bases, with 4 bases between them. The CDR3 spans 13 residues. Looked up from germline, CDR1 is MNHEY and CDR2 is SVGAGI. In nucleotides, the CDR3 is TGTGCCAGCAGTTACTCAGGGACCGGGGAGCTGTTTTTT. Protein sequence: CASSYSGTGELFF.

V and J are TRBV9 and TRBJ1-2; D may be TRBD1 (5 bases). V lost 5 bases, J lost 8 bases, and 13 bases lay in between. Germline CDR1 and CDR2: SGDLS and YYNGEE. The CDR3 runs 12 residues. The CDR3 DNA reads as TGTGCCAGCAGTCCTCCCCAGGGCGGCTACACCTTC. Its protein is CASSPPQGGYTF. Supplemented by reference TRBV9 and TRBJ1-2, the full variable domain reads DSGVTQTPKHLITATGQRVTLRCSPRSGDLSVYWYQQSLDQGLQFLIQYYNGEERAKGNILERFSAQQFPDLHSELNLSSLELGDSALYFCASSPPQGGYTFGSGTRLTVV.

This clonotype appeared a few times. V and J are TRBV5-6 and TRBJ2-1; 9 nucleotides line up with TRBD2. Losses at the gene ends were 4 bases for V and 7 bases for J; bases not matched to a gene: 12. Germline V CDR1 and CDR2: SGHDT, YYEEEE. The CDR3 contains 16 residues. CDR3 sequence reads: CASSGVAGVLRNEQFF. The CDR3, as DNA: TGTGCCAGCAGCGGGGTAGCGGGAGTTTTGAGGAATGAGCAGTTCTTC. The full variable domain, rest sourced from reference TRBV5-6 and TRBJ2-1, is DAGVTQSPTHLIKTRGQQVTLRCSPKSGHDTVSWYQQALGQGPQFIFQYYEEEERQRGNFPDRFSGHQFPNYSSELNVNALLLGDSALYLCASSGVAGVLRNEQFFGPGTRLTVL.

V gene TRBV6-2 or TRBV6-3 combines with J gene TRBJ2-1; D uncertain. The germline gives CDR1 MNHEY, CDR2 SVGEGT. There are 12 residues in the CDR3. V lost 2 bases, J lost 9 bases, and 8 bases lay in between. The CDR3 reads CASSYGTTEQFF. CDR3 bases: TGTGCCAGCAGTTACGGTACTACTGAGCAGTTCTTC.

This clonotype was seen a handful of times. CDR3 DNA sequence: TGTGCCAGCAGCTTAGGCCGCTCCGCGGGAGAGCAGTACTTC. It encodes CASSLGRSAGEQYF. The rearrangement joins TRBV13 to TRBJ2-7; tentatively, D is TRBD2 (6 bases). Germline loops: CDR1 PRHDT, CDR2 FYEKMQ (reference sequence). V lost 0 bases, J lost 7 bases, and 13 bases lay in between. The CDR3 sequence is 14 residues long.

The chain links TRBV3-1 to TRBJ2-1, with 7 positions matching TRBD1. With V trimmed by 4 bases and J by 2 bases, 14 bases remained unmatched. The germline gives CDR1 LGHDT, CDR2 YNNKEL (reference sequence). The CDR3 consists of 18 residues. This CDR3 reads CASSPEGHTGVPYNEQFF. In DNA, the CDR3 is TGTGCCAGCAGCCCCGAGGGACATACAGGGGTCCCCTACAATGAGCAGTTCTTC.

This chain links TRBV19 with TRBJ1-1; perhaps TRBD1 as D (5 bases). The ends were cut back, 3 bases at V and 5 bases at J, with 10 bases in the middle. CDR3 length: 13 residues. The germline CDR1 and CDR2 sequences are LNHDA and SQIVND (reference sequence). The DNA of the CDR3 is TGTGCCAGTAGTATTGGGGGAGGAACTGAAGCTTTCTTT. This translates into CASSIGGGTEAFF. The full variable domain, rest sourced from reference TRBV19 and TRBJ1-1, is DGGITQSPKYLFRKEGQNVTLSCEQNLNHDAMYWYRQDPGQGLRLIYYSQIVNDFQKGDIAEGYSVSREKKESFPLTVTSAQKNPTAFYLCASSIGGGTEAFFGQGTRLTVV.

This clonotype appeared a few times. The chain carries TRBV30 and TRBJ2-5, with unresolved D. From germline, CDR1 is GTSNPN and CDR2 SVGIG (reference sequence). The V gene lost 4 bases and the J gene lost 4 bases, with 7 bases spanning the gap. This CDR3 is 11 amino acids long. The DNA for the CDR3 is TGTGCCTGGATATTCAGAGAGACCCAGTACTTC. This translates into CAWIFRETQYF.